This TCR beta chain was found in a study of shared clonotypes between healthy human individuals. Notes on the study in general: The represented genetic and exposure-history diversity was limited by the small number of donors.

As concerns this clone: Antigen specificity is unknown.

Healthy and HIV-negative, the adult donors had no recent acute infections or vaccinations. The CD4+ fraction was divided into a CD45RA+ naive subset and a CD45RA-negative memory subset. Data came from immunoSEQ multiplex PCR; TCRdb stores just in-frame clones and leaves some out. The repertoire consists of more than 2 million clones, with about 95% occurring once and the leading ten covering 0.13%. Trimming took 8 bases from V and 1 from J, leaving 11 bases between them. Germline V lookup: CDR1 MNHNS, CDR2 SASEGT. The CDR3 spans 13 residues. The chain uses TRBV6-1 and TRBJ1-1, with D uncertain. The sequence was collected from a man between 18 and 35 years old in good health. The material sequenced was naive CD4+ T cells sorted from blood. Sample subset: CD45RA+ positively selected. DNA for the CDR3: TGTGCCAGCGCACTCAGCCAGAACACTGAAGCTTTCTTT. It encodes CASALSQNTEAFF.